The present T cell receptor (beta chain) was sequenced within a study of cytomegalovirus exposure and HLA in healthy donors. Study-wide points: Across donors, sequencing depth was assumed by presence/absence analyses to be roughly uniform. Based on reports, TCR beta sequences accurately predicted HLA-A and HLA-B alleles for most subjects.

In regard to this clone: Its specificity is unknown.

Germline V gene sequence: CDR1 GTSNPN, CDR2 SVGIG (reference sequence). V lost 3 bases and J 5 bases, leaving 10 bases between the germline ends. This CDR3 spans 12 amino acids. Use of 60 Vbeta and 13 Jbeta primers characterized the PCR. Clones were sequenced by immunoSEQ multiplex PCR, and TCRdb holds only the in-frame ones, with some missing. The table has approximately 150,000 clones, around four fifths seen once. The sequence derives from a man aged 50 to 60 in good health and CMV-seropositive. The sequenced sample was PBMCs. The chain links TRBV30 to TRBJ2-5; D might be TRBD1 (6 bases). The CDR3 loop reads CAWRQGRETQYF. In DNA form, the CDR3 reads TGTGCCTGGAGACAGGGTCGGGAGACCCAGTACTTC.